These 13 T cell receptor beta chains originate from one sample sequenced in a study of OX40 agonist ivuxolimab in advanced cancers. Libraries came from the immunoSEQ multiplex PCR assay. This immuneACCESS table, as held by TCRdb, lists in-frame sequences with V and J called but not all clones. Of the missing ones, under half trace to an unresolved V gene in checked studies; the others have no known cause. This sample holds 55,000 to 60,000 clones; about 85% were observed only once. The ten largest account for roughly 3% of the sample. Sequencing used CD4+ or CD8+ T cells sorted from blood, obtained in a trial of the OX40 agonist ivuxolimab. The receptors originated from an adult with an advanced solid tumor such as melanoma, head and neck, liver or kidney cancer.

CDR3 sequence: CASSREHSTRGNEQFF. For the CDR3, the DNA is TGTGCCAGCTCCCGCGAGCACTCGACGCGGGGCAATGAGCAGTTCTTC. The gene calls are TRBV18 and TRBJ2-1; D perhaps matches TRBD2 (6 bases). CDR1 is KGHSH and CDR2 is LQKENI in the germline V gene. This CDR3 has 16 amino acids. Trimming left V 6 bases short and J 6 bases short, with 21 bases between.

This clone was recorded only once. The chain uses TRBV5-1 and TRBJ2-2; D possibly matches TRBD1 or TRBD2 (6 bases each). Germline CDR1 is SGHRS and CDR2 is YFSETQ. The CDR3 runs 15 residues. V was trimmed by 6 bases and J by 2 bases, leaving 14 bases between them. CDR3 in DNA: TGCGCCAGCACCGGGGGCCCTATCAACACCGGGGAGCTGTTTTTT. It is translated as CASTGGPINTGELFF.

The chain uses TRBV10-2 and TRBJ2-5; possible D gene TRBD2, 8 bases. The CDR3 covers 16 residues. The ends were cut back, 6 bases at V and 3 bases at J, with 20 bases in the middle. Per germline, CDR1 WSHSY and CDR2 SAAADI. In DNA, the CDR3 is TGCGCCAGCAGGACCGTTAGGGGGCGGGAGGAAGAGACCCAGTACTTC. Amino acids: CASRTVRGREEETQYF.

Notes on this clone: The germline gene is not matched at one end of the junction; a read error may be the cause. The chain joins TRBV30 to TRBJ2-1; D may correspond to TRBD1 or TRBD2 (5 bases each). The CDR3 length is 14 residues. From germline, CDR1 is GTSNPN and CDR2 SVGIG (reference sequence). In DNA, the CDR3 is TGTGCCTGGAGTACCCAGGGCCCCGGGAATGGGCAGTTCTTC. Protein product: CAWSTQGPGNGQFF.

This rearrangement joins TRBV11-3 to TRBJ2-3, with D hard to call. The CDR3 sequence is 13 residues long. Germline CDR1 and CDR2: SGHNT and YENEEA. Between the trimmed V and J ends, which lost 7 bases and 0 bases, there was a span of 8 bases. In DNA, the CDR3 is TGTGCCAGCACAAAGGAGAGCACAGATACGCAGTATTTT. Translating gives CASTKESTDTQYF.

This sequence joins TRBV7-9 and TRBJ2-7, with no clear D. Germline V gene lookup returns CDR1 SEHNR and CDR2 FQNEAQ (reference sequence). The CDR3 length is 15 residues. Between the trimmed V and J ends, which lost 0 bases and 0 bases, there was a span of 9 bases. CDR3 region: CASSLAGRSSYEQYF. The DNA for the CDR3 is TGTGCCAGCAGCTTAGCGGGTCGAAGCTCCTACGAGCAGTACTTC.

V is TRBV6-5 and J is TRBJ1-4; D is perhaps TRBD1 (5 bases). Germline-derived CDR1 and CDR2 are MNHEY and SVGAGI. CDR3 length: 15 residues. V lost 2 bases, J lost 4 bases, and 11 bases lay in between. The CDR3 is CASSYGGTVNEKLFF. The CDR3 DNA sequence: TGTGCCAGCAGTTACGGGGGGACCGTTAATGAAAAACTGTTTTTT.

The chain combines TRBV10-1 with TRBJ2-3, with 7 bases matching TRBD2. Germline CDR1 reads WNHNN; CDR2 reads SYGVQD (reference sequence). The CDR3 runs 14 residues. The junction had 4 bases not matched to a gene; V was cut back by 7 bases and J by 0 bases. The CDR3 reads CASNPGGSTDTQYF. The CDR3 coding sequence is TGCGCCAGCAACCCGGGGGGAAGCACAGATACGCAGTATTTT.

The chain recombines TRBV5-1 with TRBJ1-5, with 7 bases identical to TRBD1. CDR1 and CDR2 (germline): SGHRS, YFSETQ. This CDR3 spans 14 amino acids. V was clipped by 0 bases and J by 3 bases; unmatched bases: 0. The CDR3, as DNA: TGCGCCAGCAGCTTGGAGGGGGCCAATCAGCCCCAGCATTTT. Residues: CASSLEGANQPQHF.

V gene TRBV10-3 combines with J gene TRBJ2-7, with D perhaps being TRBD1 or TRBD2 (5 bases each). The CDR3 length is 13 residues. Germline CDR1 is ENHRY and CDR2 is SYGVKD. The germline V and J ends were trimmed by 4 bases and 4 bases, with 11 bases remaining between them. CDR3 in amino acids: CAISVGDGYEQYF. The CDR3 coding sequence is TGTGCCATCAGTGTCGGGGACGGTTACGAGCAGTACTTC.

V is TRBV28 and J is TRBJ2-5; TRBD2 agrees at 10 bases. The germline CDR1 and CDR2 sequences are MDHEN and SYDVKM. CDR3 length: 18 residues. J gave up 3 bases and V 1 base, and 11 bases lay outside the gene matches. CDR3 region: CASSLYQSSGLAEETQYF. The CDR3 DNA sequence: TGTGCCAGCAGTTTATACCAATCCTCCGGACTAGCGGAAGAGACCCAGTACTTC.

This clone is a singleton in its sample. V gene TRBV7-9 combines with J gene TRBJ1-6; tentatively, D is TRBD1 (5 bases). The CDR3 length is 15 residues. V gave up 3 bases and J gave up 7 bases, with 13 bases separating them. CDR1 and CDR2 (germline): SEHNR, FQNEAQ (reference sequence). This chain's CDR3 is CASSFRGAGNSPLHF. CDR3 bases: TGTGCCAGCAGCTTTAGGGGCGCAGGGAATTCACCCCTCCACTTT.

The chain has TRBV18 and TRBJ1-2; D call uncertain. Germline lookup yields CDR1 KGHSH and CDR2 LQKENI. There are 12 residues in the CDR3. Trimming took 3 bases from V and 3 from J, leaving 5 bases between them. CDR3 region: CASSPGDYGYTF. The CDR3 region has the DNA TGTGCCAGCTCACCTGGGGACTATGGCTACACCTTC.